A selection of T cell receptor beta chains follows, all from one sample in a study of cytomegalovirus exposure and HLA in healthy donors. Profiling relied on immunoSEQ multiplex PCR, and the TCRdb table lists in-frame clones only, not all of them. Among about 140,000 clones listed, 65% to 85% were seen once. What was sequenced was PBMCs. These TCRs come from a young man in good health and CMV-seronegative. The CDR3 runs from the conserved cysteine through the conserved F or W. D genes are given only for firm matches. The size field is filled for only some rows; it gives once, few, many or a size class.

j_call | d_call | clone_size | v_call | cdr3_length | cdr3_aa | cdr3_nt
TRBJ1-2 | - | - | TRBV4-2 | 15 | CASSQDQTGGYGYTF | TGTGCCAGCAGCCAAGATCAGACGGGGGGGTATGGCTACACCTTC
TRBJ2-7 | TRBD1 | once | TRBV9 | 14 | CASSVGQGPYEQYF | TGTGCCAGCAGCGTGGGACAGGGACCCTACGAGCAGTACTTC
TRBJ2-3 | TRBD1 | once | TRBV7-3 | 15 | CASSQLGQGGDTQYF | TGTGCCAGCAGCCAGTTGGGACAGGGGGGAGATACGCAGTATTTT
TRBJ1-3 | - | - | TRBV9 | 14 | CASSPKLSGNTIYF | TGTGCCAGCAGCCCTAAACTCTCTGGAAACACCATATATTTT
TRBJ1-6 | TRBD1 | - | TRBV4-3 | 15 | CASSQEGQTNSPLHF | TGCGCCAGCAGCCAAGAGGGACAGACTAATTCACCCCTCCACTTT
TRBJ2-7 | TRBD1 | - | TRBV4-3 | 16 | CASSQAIGTGSYEQYF | TGCGCCAGCAGCCAAGCTATCGGGACAGGCTCCTACGAGCAGTACTTC
TRBJ1-2 | - | - | TRBV29-1 | 17 | CSVEFLTGGGAGRGYTF | TGCAGTGTTGAATTTTTGACGGGGGGGGGCGCGGGGAGAGGCTACACCTTC
TRBJ2-7 | TRBD1 | few | TRBV7-9 | 14 | CASSWGQGGGEQYF | TGTGCCAGCAGTTGGGGACAGGGTGGGGGCGAGCAGTACTTC
TRBJ2-7 | - | few | TRBV6-5 | 13 | CASSYSQGYEQYF | TGTGCCAGCAGTTACTCACAGGGCTACGAGCAGTACTTC
TRBJ2-5 | - | few | TRBV7-7 | 16 | CASSLALAWQKETQYF | TGTGCTAGCAGCTTAGCGTTAGCCTGGCAAAAAGAGACCCAGTACTTC
TRBJ2-1 | - | - | TRBV19 | 13 | CASSIPDNPEQFF | TGTGCCAGTAGTATCCCAGACAACCCCGAGCAGTTCTTC
TRBJ1-2 | - | - | TRBV5-1 | 12 | CASSSGQRGYTF | TGCGCCAGCAGCTCCGGACAGAGGGGCTACACCTTC
TRBJ1-2 | TRBD1 | - | TRBV6-6 | 14 | CASRNPGQGGGYTF | TGTGCCAGCAGAAACCCGGGACAGGGTGGCGGCTACACCTTC
TRBJ1-3 | - | - | TRBV12-5 | 14 | CASETDSSGNTIYF | TGTGCTAGTGAGACAGATTCCTCTGGAAACACCATATATTTT
TRBJ1-1 | - | - | TRBV15 | 15 | CATSRDNRANTEAFF | TGTGCCACCAGCAGAGATAACAGGGCGAACACTGAAGCTTTCTTT
TRBJ2-7 | TRBD1 | - | TRBV6-5 | 15 | CASSYSTGSGIEQYF | TGTGCCAGCAGTTACTCGACAGGGTCAGGGATCGAGCAGTACTTC